The 2 T cell receptor beta chains below were found in one sample sequenced in a study of cytomegalovirus exposure and HLA in healthy donors. Primers included in the PCR were 60 Vbeta and 13 Jbeta primers. Repertoires were generated with immunoSEQ multiplex PCR, while TCRdb's copy carries only in-frame clones and drops some. This sample yields about 100,000 clones, of which 60% to 75% are seen a single time; 13% to 15% belongs to the top ten. The sample taken for sequencing was PBMCs. The receptors derive from a woman between 70 and 85 years old in good health and CMV-seropositive.

This rearrangement joins TRBV7-2 to TRBJ1-1; D gene ambiguous. Germline V gives CDR1 SGHTA, CDR2 FQGNSA. This CDR3 has 13 amino acids. Trimming pared 5 bases from V and 6 bases from J, leaving 13 bases between. The CDR3 coding sequence is TGTGCCAGCAGCCAACCCGGGAGGCCTGAAGCTTTCTTT. Translation: CASSQPGRPEAFF. Filled out from reference TRBV7-2 and TRBJ1-1, the complete variable domain reads GAGVSQSPSNKVTEKGKDVELRCDPISGHTALYWYRQSLGQGLEFLIYFQGNSAPDKSGLPSDRFSAERTGGSVSTLTIQRTQQEDSAVYLCASSQPGRPEAFFGQGTRLTVV.

The chain joins TRBV5-8 to TRBJ2-3; 10 bases line up with TRBD1. V was clipped by 4 bases and J by 4 bases; unmatched bases: 15. This CDR3 contains 18 residues. The germline gives CDR1 SGHTS, CDR2 YDEGEE. In nucleotides, the CDR3 is TGTGCCAGCAGCCCGCGAACTCCGGGACAGGGGTACGCAGATACGCAGTATTTT. It is translated as CASSPRTPGQGYADTQYF.